The 22 T cell receptor beta chains below come from one sample, sequenced in a study of CD8 T cells in ankylosing spondylitis. Using its own MiXCR run on the 5' RACE reads, TCRdb lists one record per CDR3 protein. The sample records about 88,000 distinct CDR3 sequences, approximately 30% being singletons. The sample consisted of blood, either unsorted or a sorted T cell fraction (not recorded which). The receptor set was obtained from a male donor with ankylosing spondylitis or in good health (not recorded which).

CDR3 in amino acids: CASSVEGGKGRNEQFF. CDR3 in DNA: TGTGCCAGCAGCGTAGAAGGTGGGAAGGGGCGCAATGAGCAGTTCTTC. This chain joins TRBV9 and TRBJ2-1; TRBD1 is a possible D gene (5 bases). The germline CDR1 and CDR2 sequences are SGDLS and YYNGEE. Trimming left V 0 bases short and J 6 bases short, with 16 bases between. This CDR3 spans 16 amino acids.

The chain is built from TRBV20-1 and TRBJ2-5, with a tentative D call TRBD2 (6 bases). Trimming pared 3 bases from V and 4 bases from J, leaving 12 bases between. Germline CDR1 and CDR2: DFQATT and SNEGSKA (reference sequence). This CDR3 is 13 amino acids long. CDR3 sequence: CSASLPGVETQYF. CDR3 bases: TGCAGTGCTAGTCTGCCGGGAGTAGAGACCCAGTACTTC.

This clonotype came up many times. J is TRBJ2-1 and V is TRBV6-1; D might be TRBD2 (6 bases). The CDR3 covers 14 residues. Between the trimmed V and J ends, which lost 7 bases and 0 bases, there was a span of 10 bases. CDR1 and CDR2 (germline): MNHNS, SASEGT. The CDR3 DNA reads as TGTGCCAGCACGGGGACTTTCTCCTACAATGAGCAGTTCTTC. It encodes CASTGTFSYNEQFF.

The gene calls are TRBV7-3 and TRBJ2-1; TRBD2 aligns across 7 bases. This CDR3 is 15 amino acids long. V shed 1 base and J 8 bases; nucleotides not matched to a gene: 8. CDR1 and CDR2 (germline): SGHTA, FQGTGA. The CDR3 protein is CASSLSLWGGDEQFF. The CDR3 DNA reads TGTGCCAGCAGCTTAAGTTTATGGGGGGGGGATGAGCAGTTCTTC. Drawing the rest from reference TRBV7-3 and TRBJ2-1, the complete variable domain is GAGVSQTPSNKVTEKGKYVELRCDPISGHTALYWYRQSLGQGPEFLIYFQGTGAADDSGLPNDRFFAVRPEGSVSTLKIQRTERGDSAVYLCASSLSLWGGDEQFFGPGTRLTVL.

The chain uses TRBV5-5 and TRBJ1-2; D may be TRBD1 (5 bases). Germline V lookup: CDR1 SGHKS, CDR2 YYEKEE (reference sequence). The CDR3 contains 14 residues. V was trimmed by 4 bases and J by 8 bases, leaving 18 bases between them. The CDR3 spells CASSLPTGVGGYTF. The CDR3 coding sequence is TGTGCCAGCAGCCTCCCCACAGGCGTTGGGGGCTACACCTTC.

Regarding this clonotype: A junction boundary mismatches the germline segment, possibly from a read error. V usage is TRBV19 and J usage is TRBJ2-4; TRBD1 matches at 8 bases. CDR1 LNHDA and CDR2 SQIVND come from the germline V gene (reference sequence). CDR3 length equals 14 residues. For the CDR3, the DNA is TGTGCCAGTAGTATCCGGGACAGGAAAAACAGTCAGTACTTC. Its protein is CASSIRDRKNSQYF.

Written as DNA, the CDR3 is TGTGCCACCAGTGGGGAGAATGAGCAGTTCTTC. This sequence encodes CATSGENEQFF. The V and J genes are TRBV24-1 and TRBJ2-1, with a weak D call TRBD2 (5 bases). Trimming removed 5 bases at V and 7 bases at J, with 5 bases between. Germline CDR1 reads KGHDR; CDR2 reads SFDVKD. The CDR3 has 11 residues.

This clonotype showed up just a few times. This CDR3 reads CASSPAGTGSEGYTF. In DNA form, the CDR3 reads TGTGCCAGCTCACCAGCCGGGACAGGGTCGGAAGGCTACACCTTC. The chain recombines TRBV18 with TRBJ1-2; 9 bases are a match to TRBD1. With V trimmed by 2 bases and J by 8 bases, 9 bases remained unmatched. The CDR3 contains 15 residues. Germline V gene lookup returns CDR1 KGHSH and CDR2 LQKENI.

The chain has TRBV4-1 and TRBJ1-1, with 8 bases identical to TRBD1. In germline, CDR1 is MGHRA, CDR2 YSYEKL. V shed 6 bases and J 5 bases; nucleotides not matched to a gene: 5. The CDR3 is 13 amino acids. CDR3 protein: CASRIQGETEAFF. CDR3 coding DNA: TGCGCCAGCAGGATACAGGGGGAGACTGAAGCTTTCTTT.

This clonotype was recorded a few times. Written as DNA, the CDR3 is TGTGCCAGCAGCTTAATGGCTATGGATACGCAGTATTTT. Translation: CASSLMAMDTQYF. The gene calls are TRBV7-9 and TRBJ2-3; no definite D call. Germline values: CDR1 SEHNR, CDR2 FQNEAQ (reference sequence). This CDR3 comprises 13 residues. V shed 2 bases and J shed 6 bases, with 9 bases lying between them.

V usage is TRBV12-3 or TRBV12-4 and J usage is TRBJ2-2; 7 bases line up with TRBD1. This CDR3 has 14 amino acids. After removal of 6 bases from V and 2 bases from J, the junction contained 3 bases not matched to a gene. In nucleotides, the CDR3 is TGTGCCAGCAGGACAGGGTACAACACCGGGGAGCTGTTTTTT. Protein product: CASRTGYNTGELFF.

This clonotype was counted a few times. V usage is TRBV12-3 or TRBV12-4 and J usage is TRBJ2-2, with D possibly TRBD1 on 6 matching bases. The germline V and J ends were trimmed by 1 base and 1 base, with 28 bases remaining between them. The CDR3 loop spans 22 amino acids. The CDR3 sequence: CASSLGSEERDILGRNTGELFF. The DNA of the CDR3 is TGTGCCAGCAGTTTAGGAAGTGAGGAAAGGGACATCCTAGGACGGAACACCGGGGAGCTGTTTTTT.

The count of this clonotype is one. The J gene is TRBJ2-1, the V gene TRBV2; TRBD1 agrees at 10 bases. V lost 9 bases and J lost 4; bases outside the gene matches: 6. Germline CDR1 and CDR2: SNHLY and FYNNEI. The CDR3 covers 14 residues. The CDR3: CARTGTGAYNEQFF. The CDR3 coding sequence is TGTGCCAGAACCGGGACAGGGGCTTACAATGAGCAGTTCTTC. Supplemented by reference TRBV2 and TRBJ2-1, the full variable domain reads EPEVTQTPSHQVTQMGQEVILRCVPISNHLYFYWYRQILGQKVEFLVSFYNNEISEKSEIFDDQFSVERPDGSNFTLKIRSTKLEDSAMYFCARTGTGAYNEQFFGPGTRLTVL.

This clonotype was counted only a few times. The chain links TRBV29-1 to TRBJ1-1; D is unclear. Trimming stripped 0 bases from V and 8 bases from J, with 7 bases between. This CDR3 has 11 amino acids. Per germline, CDR1 SQVTM and CDR2 ANQGSEA. Written as DNA, the CDR3 is TGCAGCGTTGAAGAAGTTGCAGAAGCTTTCTTT. The encoded protein is CSVEEVAEAFF.

The V and J genes are TRBV20-1 and TRBJ2-5; D possibly corresponds to TRBD2 (6 bases). The CDR3 has 15 amino acids. V was clipped by 3 bases and J by 5 bases, with 19 bases between them. CDR1 is DFQATT and CDR2 is SNEGSKA in the germline V gene (reference sequence). The CDR3 protein is CSASPGGTPDETQYF. In DNA, the CDR3 is TGCAGTGCTAGTCCGGGCGGGACCCCCGATGAGACCCAGTACTTC.

This clonotype has ten or more counts. This CDR3 is CASSEALFRSGQYF. For the CDR3, the DNA is TGTGCCAGCAGTGAAGCGCTCTTCCGGTCCGGGCAGTACTTC. The V gene is TRBV6-1, the J gene TRBJ2-7; the D is unclear. The V end was cut by 0 bases, the J end by 9 bases, with 15 bases between. Germline V gene lookup returns CDR1 MNHNS and CDR2 SASEGT. CDR3 length: 14 residues.

This clonotype has more than one count but fewer than ten. The chain joins TRBV15 to TRBJ2-2, with a weak D call TRBD1 (6 bases). V lost 5 bases to trimming and J lost 4 bases, with 8 bases between them. Germline lookup yields CDR1 LNHNV and CDR2 YYDKDF (reference sequence). This CDR3 comprises 13 residues. CDR3 loop: CATSYRATGELFF. The CDR3 region has the DNA TGTGCCACCAGCTACAGGGCCACCGGGGAGCTGTTTTTT.

The V gene is TRBV29-1, the J gene TRBJ2-2, with 7 bases lining up with TRBD2. CDR3 length: 15 amino acids. Trimming removed 6 bases from V and 1 base from J; junction bases left unmatched: 8. The germline V gene has CDR1 SQVTM and CDR2 ANQGSEA. In DNA form, the CDR3 reads TGCAGCGTGAGAAGGTCTAGCGGGAACACCGGGGAGCTGTTTTTT. It specifies CSVRRSSGNTGELFF.

This chain links TRBV7-8 with TRBJ2-7, with D possibly TRBD2 on 5 matching bases. The germline gives CDR1 SGHVS, CDR2 FQNEAQ. CDR3 size: 12 residues. The V end lost 3 bases, the J end lost 5 bases, and 8 bases lay between the germline ends. CDR3 in amino acids: CASSFPGDEQYV. The DNA for the CDR3 is TGTGCCAGCAGCTTTCCCGGGGACGAGCAGTACGTC.

This chain uses TRBV10-2 with TRBJ1-3; D remains ambiguous. CDR1 is WSHSY and CDR2 is SAAADI in the germline V gene. V shed 7 bases and J shed 0 bases, with 7 bases lying between them. The CDR3 is 13 residues long. The CDR3 nucleotides read TGCGCCAGCAAGGCACCCTCTGGAAACACCATATATTTT. Protein sequence: CASKAPSGNTIYF.

This clonotype appeared a few times. V usage is TRBV19 and J usage is TRBJ2-5; 9 bases fit TRBD2. The trim removed 1 base at V and 2 bases at J, leaving 2 bases unmatched. Germline assignment: CDR1 LNHDA and CDR2 SQIVND (reference sequence). The CDR3 runs 15 residues. DNA of the CDR3: TGTGCCAGTAGTATAGGAGCGGGGGGTCAAGAGACCCAGTACTTC. It is translated as CASSIGAGGQETQYF.

V and J are TRBV5-1 and TRBJ2-1, with 7 nucleotides matching TRBD2. CDR1 SGHRS and CDR2 YFSETQ come from the germline V gene. There are 17 residues in the CDR3. V was clipped by 7 bases and J by 4 bases; unmatched bases: 17. The CDR3 DNA sequence: TGCGCCAGCGGCCTTCCCTTGAGGGAGGGGAGGTACAATGAGCAGTTCTTC. Translating it yields CASGLPLREGRYNEQFF.